Presented here are 16 T cell receptor beta chains from one specimen sequenced in a study of T cells and Merkel cell carcinoma outcomes. The data were produced by immunoSEQ multiplex PCR, yet TCRdb's version contains in-frame clones alone and is incomplete. This table has 13,000 to 15,000 clones, roughly 92% appearing once. The sequencing input was tumor tissue from Merkel cell carcinoma. The receptors derive from a human donor with Merkel cell carcinoma.

The genes are TRBV6-1 and TRBJ2-7, with D uncertain. The CDR3 contains 13 residues. V shed 0 bases and J shed 8 bases, with 11 bases lying between them. Germline V gene sequence: CDR1 MNHNS, CDR2 SASEGT. The DNA of the CDR3 is TGTGCCAGCAGTGAAGCGCTCGTCCCCAAGCAGTACTTC. Translation gives CASSEALVPKQYF.

The genes are TRBV29-1 and TRBJ1-1; TRBD1 aligns across 9 bases. V shed 2 bases and J 3 bases; nucleotides not matched to a gene: 4. The germline V gene encodes CDR1 SQVTM and CDR2 ANQGSEA. CDR3 length: 14 amino acids. CDR3 in amino acids: CSVEPDRGYTEAFF. The CDR3 bases are TGCAGCGTTGAACCGGACAGGGGATACACTGAAGCTTTCTTT.

The V and J genes are TRBV5-1 and TRBJ1-1; D is unclear. Germline CDR1 and CDR2: SGHRS and YFSETQ. V lost 4 bases and J lost 1, with 11 bases in between. CDR3 size: 14 residues. CDR3 amino acids: CASSRTGRNTEAFF. For the CDR3, the DNA is TGCGCCAGCAGCCGGACCGGGAGGAACACTGAAGCTTTCTTT.

Concerning this clone: A junction boundary mismatches the germline segment, possibly from a read error. The chain couples TRBV6-1 to TRBJ1-2; 7 nucleotides line up with TRBD1. Germline values: CDR1 MNHNS, CDR2 SASEGT. The CDR3 is made up of 17 amino acids. The CDR3 reads CASSESPGATGRLGYTF. The CDR3 DNA reads as TGTGCCAGTAGTGAATCCCCCGGTGCGACAGGGAGGTTGGGCTACACCTTC.

The chain carries TRBV7-2 and TRBJ2-7; D could derive from TRBD1 or TRBD2 (5 bases each). This CDR3 contains 13 residues. CDR1 SGHTA and CDR2 FQGNSA come from the germline V gene. V was clipped by 10 bases and J by 3 bases, with 16 bases between them. CDR3 region: CANSRAGGYEQYF. CDR3 DNA sequence: TGTGCCAACTCCCGGGCTGGGGGCTACGAGCAGTACTTC.

The chain uses TRBV5-6 and TRBJ1-1; D uncertain. Trimming took off 4 bases at V and 1 base at J, with 8 bases between the two ends. Germline V gene sequence: CDR1 SGHDT, CDR2 YYEEEE. The length of the CDR3 is 13 residues. The CDR3: CASSPDPNTEAFF. The CDR3 region has the DNA TGTGCCAGCAGCCCGGACCCGAACACTGAAGCTTTCTTT.

The gene calls are TRBV11-2 and TRBJ1-4, with D possibly TRBD1 on 5 matching bases. The germline gives CDR1 SGHAT, CDR2 FQNNGV. The V gene lost 0 bases and the J gene lost 5 bases, with 10 bases spanning the gap. The CDR3 loop spans 15 amino acids. The CDR3, as DNA: TGTGCCAGCAGCTTAGATCCGGGGGTCAATGAAAAACTGTTTTTT. Encoded protein: CASSLDPGVNEKLFF.

This chain connects TRBV19 to TRBJ2-3, with 7 bases identical to TRBD2. With V trimmed by 4 bases and J by 5 bases, 3 bases remained unmatched. The CDR3 is 13 residues long. Germline V gene lookup returns CDR1 LNHDA and CDR2 SQIVND (reference sequence). The CDR3 bases are TGTGCCAGTAGTAGGGGGGAGGGAGATACGCAGTATTTT. As protein: CASSRGEGDTQYF. The whole variable domain, remainder taken from reference TRBV19 and TRBJ2-3, is DGGITQSPKYLFRKEGQNVTLSCEQNLNHDAMYWYRQDPGQGLRLIYYSQIVNDFQKGDIAEGYSVSREKKESFPLTVTSAQKNPTAFYLCASSRGEGDTQYFGPGTRLTVL.

The genes are TRBV18 and TRBJ1-1; no reliable D call. The CDR3 runs 14 residues. CDR1 is KGHSH, CDR2 LQKENI, per germline. V lost 4 bases to trimming and J lost 3 bases, with 12 bases between them. The CDR3 sequence: CASSLVGRDTEAFF. The DNA of the CDR3 is TGTGCCAGCTCACTTGTGGGGAGGGACACTGAAGCTTTCTTT.

The V and J genes are TRBV29-1 and TRBJ2-3, with D uncertain. This CDR3 has 14 amino acids. The V gene lost 0 bases and the J gene lost 3 bases, with 10 bases spanning the gap. CDR1 is SQVTM and CDR2 is ANQGSEA in the germline V gene. CDR3 bases: TGCAGCGTTGAAGAGGGAAAGGGAACAGATACGCAGTATTTT. It encodes CSVEEGKGTDTQYF.

The rearrangement joins TRBV5-6 to TRBJ1-2, with a tentative D call TRBD1 (6 bases). CDR3 length: 15 residues. The germline CDR1 and CDR2 sequences are SGHDT and YYEEEE. V gave up 4 bases and J gave up 8 bases, with 21 bases separating them. The CDR3 DNA sequence: TGTGCCAGCAGCCGACCAGTAGGGGGGTATTTGGGCTACACCTTC. It codes for CASSRPVGGYLGYTF.

The V gene is TRBV9, the J gene TRBJ1-1; D remains unclear. The CDR3 is made up of 13 amino acids. Germline V gene data show CDR1 as SGDLS and CDR2 as YYNGEE. V shed 1 base and J shed 3 bases, with 7 bases lying between them. CDR3: CASSVSTDTEAFF. As DNA, the CDR3 is TGTGCCAGCAGCGTATCAACCGACACTGAAGCTTTCTTT.

Only a few counts were recorded for this clone. This chain uses TRBV29-1 with TRBJ2-3; D is unresolved. The CDR3 extends over 13 amino acids. Trimming shortened V by 7 bases and J by 4 bases, and 15 bases separated the two germline ends. Germline lookup yields CDR1 SQVTM and CDR2 ANQGSEA. CDR3 sequence reads: CSADTSLADTQYF. CDR3 in DNA: TGCAGCGCTGACACATCCTTGGCAGATACGCAGTATTTT.

V is TRBV15 and J is TRBJ2-7; D gene unclear. There are 14 residues in the CDR3. The V gene's germline CDR1 is LNHNV and CDR2 YYDKDF (reference sequence). V lost 1 base and J 4 bases, leaving 11 bases between the germline ends. For the CDR3, the DNA is TGTGCCACCAGCAGAGTGGGAAGGGATTACGAGCAGTACTTC. The encoded protein is CATSRVGRDYEQYF.

The J gene is TRBJ2-7, the V gene TRBV4-2, with 10 nucleotides matching TRBD2. Losses at the gene ends were 1 base for V and 3 bases for J; bases not matched to a gene: 9. The germline V gene encodes CDR1 LGHNA and CDR2 YNFKEQ. The CDR3 runs 17 residues. CDR3 sequence reads: CASSQVFGASGGYEQYF. For the CDR3, the DNA is TGTGCCAGCAGCCAAGTATTCGGGGCTAGCGGGGGCTACGAGCAGTACTTC.

This chain links TRBV5-1 with TRBJ2-1, with 7 positions matching TRBD2. CDR3 length: 15 residues. The germline V gene encodes CDR1 SGHRS and CDR2 YFSETQ. The junction had 11 bases not matched to a gene; V was cut back by 7 bases and J by 4 bases. The DNA for the CDR3 is TGCGCCAGCCAAAAAAGTGCGGGAGAATACAATGAGCAGTTCTTC. It is translated as CASQKSAGEYNEQFF.